The 15 T cell receptor beta chains in this list originate from one sample, sequenced in a study of cytomegalovirus exposure and HLA in healthy donors. It was with 60 Vbeta and 13 Jbeta primers that the PCR ran. Profiling relied on immunoSEQ multiplex PCR, and the TCRdb table lists in-frame clones only, not all of them. The sample's table shows approximately 150,000 clones. Sample: PBMCs. The receptor source for this set is a woman between 18 and 29 years old in good health and CMV-seronegative.

V and J are TRBV14 and TRBJ2-2; no firm D call. Germline-derived CDR1 and CDR2 are SGHDN and FVKESK. The CDR3 has 14 residues. V was shortened by 3 bases and J by 6 bases, with 11 bases between the two germline ends. CDR3 loop: CASSQLSSAGELFF. As DNA, the CDR3 is TGTGCCAGCAGCCAGTTATCTAGTGCCGGGGAGCTGTTTTTT.

The rearrangement links TRBV4-3 to TRBJ2-1, with 7 bases lining up with TRBD1. After removal of 4 bases from V and 3 bases from J, the junction contained 6 bases not matched to a gene. Germline V CDR1 and CDR2: LGHNA, YSLEER. The CDR3 sequence is 15 residues long. CDR3 amino acids: CASSLWTGDYNEQFF. CDR3 DNA: TGCGCCAGCAGCCTCTGGACAGGAGACTACAATGAGCAGTTCTTC.

On this clone: The germline gene is not matched at one end of the junction; a read error may be the cause. The chain recombines TRBV19 with TRBJ1-1, with D possibly being TRBD1 (5 bases). This CDR3 is built from 13 residues. Per the germline V gene, CDR1 is LNHDA and CDR2 is SQIVND (reference sequence). This chain's CDR3 is CASSIGQNTEALF. In DNA, the CDR3 is TGTGCCAGTAGTATAGGACAGAACACTGAAGCTCTCTTT.

The chain has TRBV7-8 and TRBJ2-7, with 11 bases lining up with TRBD2. CDR1 is SGHVS and CDR2 is FQNEAQ in the germline V gene. The CDR3 length is 17 residues. J lost 0 bases, V lost 3 bases, and 7 bases had no gene match. The CDR3 DNA follows: TGTGCCAGCAGCTTGCTAGGGACTAGCGGTAGCTCCTACGAGCAGTACGTC. This translates into CASSLLGTSGSSYEQYV.

In nucleotides, the CDR3 is TGTGCCAGCAGCTCTGCTATCACCGGGGAGCTGTTTTTT. It codes for CASSSAITGELFF. The chain couples TRBV7-2 to TRBJ2-2; no clear D gene. CDR3 length: 13 amino acids. Trimming shortened V by 4 bases and J by 4 bases, and 7 bases separated the two germline ends. CDR1 is SGHTA, CDR2 FQGNSA, per germline.

V usage is TRBV6-1 and J usage is TRBJ1-1; the D is unclear. The CDR3 runs 14 residues. The V gene's germline CDR1 is MNHNS and CDR2 SASEGT. V dropped 1 base and J dropped 4 bases, with 10 bases sitting between them. CDR3 amino acids: CASSEGWESTEAFF. The CDR3 DNA reads TGTGCCAGCAGTGAAGGGTGGGAGAGCACTGAAGCTTTCTTT.

The chain couples TRBV6-1 to TRBJ1-2, with D uncertain. The CDR3 contains 15 residues. Trimming cost V 4 bases and J 8 bases, with 20 bases left between them. Germline CDR1 is MNHNS and CDR2 is SASEGT. CDR3 in amino acids: CASSAAPRETGGYTF. Here the CDR3 DNA reads TGTGCCAGCAGTGCCGCCCCCCGGGAGACCGGCGGCTACACCTTC.

This chain joins TRBV2 and TRBJ1-5; D is ambiguous. CDR3 length equals 16 residues. The germline V gene encodes CDR1 SNHLY and CDR2 FYNNEI. V lost 1 base and J lost 4, with 14 bases in between. CDR3 DNA sequence: TGTGCCAGCAGTGAAGATTCGGGGAGCCTGAATCAGCCCCAGCATTTT. The encoded protein is CASSEDSGSLNQPQHF.

CDR3 nucleotides: TGCGCCAGCAGCCAACTAGCGGAGGGGCCAAATGAGCAGTTCTTC. It yields the protein CASSQLAEGPNEQFF. The genes are TRBV4-1 and TRBJ2-1, with 7 bases fitting TRBD2. Germline V gives CDR1 MGHRA, CDR2 YSYEKL. This CDR3 spans 15 amino acids. V gave up 2 bases and J gave up 7 bases; unmatched junction bases: 8.

The chain combines TRBV9 with TRBJ2-2; TRBD1 might be the D (5 bases). Germline V lookup: CDR1 SGDLS, CDR2 YYNGEE. This CDR3 comprises 16 residues. Trimming took off 3 bases at V and 2 bases at J, with 14 bases between the two ends. In DNA form, the CDR3 reads TGTGCCAGCAGCGAGCACAGGAATAGTAACACCGGGGAGCTGTTTTTT. The encoded protein is CASSEHRNSNTGELFF.

The chain carries TRBV18 and TRBJ1-3, with 7 bases aligning to TRBD1. CDR3 length equals 18 residues. After removal of 3 bases from V and 0 bases from J, the junction contained 11 bases not matched to a gene. Looked up from germline, CDR1 is KGHSH and CDR2 is LQKENI. The DNA of the CDR3 is TGTGCCAGCTCACCCTCTCCCGGGACAGTAGACTCTGGAAACACCATATATTTT. Its translation is CASSPSPGTVDSGNTIYF.

This chain's CDR3 is CASSYPPGNEQYV. DNA for the CDR3: TGTGCCAGCAGTTACCCCCCAGGAAACGAGCAGTACGTC. The gene calls are TRBV6-6 and TRBJ2-7; no clear D. CDR3 length: 13 residues. V shed 2 bases and J shed 5 bases, with 10 bases lying between them. Germline V gives CDR1 MNHNY, CDR2 SVGAGI (reference sequence).

The chain is built from TRBV18 and TRBJ2-1, with a weak D call TRBD2 (7 bases). This CDR3 has 17 amino acids. V shed 2 bases and J shed 0 bases, with 14 bases lying between them. CDR1 and CDR2 from the germline V gene are KGHSH and LQKENI. As DNA, the CDR3 is TGTGCCAGCTCACCATTGGGGGGGCCGAGCTCCTACAATGAGCAGTTCTTC. Translating gives CASSPLGGPSSYNEQFF.

J is TRBJ2-1 and V is TRBV19; 7 positions agree with TRBD2. V was clipped by 5 bases and J by 6 bases; unmatched bases: 10. The V gene's germline CDR1 is LNHDA and CDR2 SQIVND (reference sequence). This CDR3 is 15 amino acids long. CDR3 nucleotide sequence: TGTGCCAGTAGTCAAGGACTAGGCCTTCGCAATGAGCAGTTCTTC. It yields the protein CASSQGLGLRNEQFF.

CDR3 sequence (DNA): TGTGCCAGCAGGAAAACAGGGGTCGAAGGCTACACCTTC. It yields the protein CASRKTGVEGYTF. The rearrangement joins TRBV27 to TRBJ1-2; 7 bases match TRBD1. The CDR3 runs to 13 residues. Germline assignment: CDR1 MNHEY and CDR2 SMNVEV (reference sequence). The junction had 9 bases not matched to a gene; V was cut back by 6 bases and J by 8 bases.